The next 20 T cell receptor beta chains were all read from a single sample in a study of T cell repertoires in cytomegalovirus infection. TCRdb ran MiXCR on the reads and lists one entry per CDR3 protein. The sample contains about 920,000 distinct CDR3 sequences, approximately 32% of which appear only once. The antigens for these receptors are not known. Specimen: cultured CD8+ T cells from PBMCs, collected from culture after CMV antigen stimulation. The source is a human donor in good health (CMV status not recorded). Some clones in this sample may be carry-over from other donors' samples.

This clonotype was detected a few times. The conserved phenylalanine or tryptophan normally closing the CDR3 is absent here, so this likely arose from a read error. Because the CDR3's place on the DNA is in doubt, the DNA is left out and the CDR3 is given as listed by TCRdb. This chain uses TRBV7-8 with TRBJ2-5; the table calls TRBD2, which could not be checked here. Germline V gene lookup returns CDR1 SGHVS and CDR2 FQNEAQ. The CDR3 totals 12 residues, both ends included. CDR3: CASSTGLAPEAV.

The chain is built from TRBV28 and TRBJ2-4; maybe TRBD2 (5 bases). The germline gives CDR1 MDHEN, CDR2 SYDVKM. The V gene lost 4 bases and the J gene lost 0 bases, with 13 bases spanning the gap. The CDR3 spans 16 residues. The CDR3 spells CASSSMGELAKNIQYF. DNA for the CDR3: TGTGCCAGCAGTTCCATGGGAGAGCTAGCCAAAAACATTCAGTACTTC.

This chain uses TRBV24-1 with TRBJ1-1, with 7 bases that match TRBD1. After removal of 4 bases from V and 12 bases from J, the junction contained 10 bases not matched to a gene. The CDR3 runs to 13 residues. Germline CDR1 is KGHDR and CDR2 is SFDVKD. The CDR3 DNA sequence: TGTGCCACCAGTGACCAGACAGGGATTGAGACTTTCTTT. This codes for CATSDQTGIETFF.

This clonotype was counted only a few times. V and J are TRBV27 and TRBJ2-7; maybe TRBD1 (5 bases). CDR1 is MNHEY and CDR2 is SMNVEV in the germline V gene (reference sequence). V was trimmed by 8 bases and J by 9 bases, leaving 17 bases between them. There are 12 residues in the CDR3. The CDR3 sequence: CASGLDRTRQYV. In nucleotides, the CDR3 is TGTGCCAGCGGCCTGGATCGGACAAGGCAGTACGTC.

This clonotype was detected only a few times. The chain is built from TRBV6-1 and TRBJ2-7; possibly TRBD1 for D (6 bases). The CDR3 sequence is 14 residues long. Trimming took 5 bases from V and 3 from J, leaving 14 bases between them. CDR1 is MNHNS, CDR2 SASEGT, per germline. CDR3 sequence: CASSPIGTLYEQYF. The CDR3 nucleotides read TGTGCCAGCAGTCCTATCGGGACACTCTACGAGCAGTACTTC.

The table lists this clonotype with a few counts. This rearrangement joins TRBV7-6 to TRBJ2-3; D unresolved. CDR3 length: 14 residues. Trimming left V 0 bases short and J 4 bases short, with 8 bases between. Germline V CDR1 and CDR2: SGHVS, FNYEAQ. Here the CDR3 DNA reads TGTGCCAGCAGCTTAGCGGGCAGCTCAGATACGCAGTATTTT. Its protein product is CASSLAGSSDTQYF.

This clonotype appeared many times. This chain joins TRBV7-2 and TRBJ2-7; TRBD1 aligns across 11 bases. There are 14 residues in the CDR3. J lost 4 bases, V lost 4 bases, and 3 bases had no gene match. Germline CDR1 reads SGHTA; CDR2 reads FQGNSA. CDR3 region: CASSSWDRGYEQYV. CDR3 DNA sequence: TGTGCCAGCAGCTCCTGGGACAGGGGGTACGAGCAGTACGTC.

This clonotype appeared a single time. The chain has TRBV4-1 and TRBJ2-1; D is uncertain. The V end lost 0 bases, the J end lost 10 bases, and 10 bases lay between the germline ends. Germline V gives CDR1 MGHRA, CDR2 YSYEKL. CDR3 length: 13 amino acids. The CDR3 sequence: CASSQDSPREQFF. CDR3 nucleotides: TGCGCCAGCAGCCAAGACAGCCCTAGGGAGCAGTTCTTC.

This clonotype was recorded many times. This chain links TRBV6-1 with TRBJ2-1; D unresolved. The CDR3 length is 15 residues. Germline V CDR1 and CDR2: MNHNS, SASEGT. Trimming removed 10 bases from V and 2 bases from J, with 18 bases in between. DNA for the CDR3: TGTGCCACCTCCTCTTTTCTGCTAACCTACAATGAGCAGTTCTTC. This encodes CATSSFLLTYNEQFF.

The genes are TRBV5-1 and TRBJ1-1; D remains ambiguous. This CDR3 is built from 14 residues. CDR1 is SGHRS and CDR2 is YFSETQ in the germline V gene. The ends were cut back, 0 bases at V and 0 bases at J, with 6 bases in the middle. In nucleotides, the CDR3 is TGCGCCAGCAGCTTGGTACGAATGAACACTGAAGCTTTCTTT. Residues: CASSLVRMNTEAFF.

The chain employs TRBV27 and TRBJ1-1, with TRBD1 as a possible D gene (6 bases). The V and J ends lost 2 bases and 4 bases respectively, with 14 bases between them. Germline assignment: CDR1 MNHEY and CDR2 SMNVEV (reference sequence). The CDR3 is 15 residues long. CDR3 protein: CASSLLQGRITEAFF. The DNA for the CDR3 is TGTGCCAGCAGTTTACTACAGGGTAGGATCACTGAAGCTTTCTTT.

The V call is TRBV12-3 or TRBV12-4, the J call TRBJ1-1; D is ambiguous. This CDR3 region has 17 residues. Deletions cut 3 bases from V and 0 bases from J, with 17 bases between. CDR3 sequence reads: CASSFSPDAKMNTEAFF. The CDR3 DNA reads TGTGCCAGCAGTTTTTCCCCGGACGCAAAAATGAACACTGAAGCTTTCTTT.

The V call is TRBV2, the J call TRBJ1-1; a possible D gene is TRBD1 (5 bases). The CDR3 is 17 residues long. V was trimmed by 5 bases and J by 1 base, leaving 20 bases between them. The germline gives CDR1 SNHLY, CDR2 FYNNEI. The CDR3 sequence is CASSPPEIRVENTEAFF. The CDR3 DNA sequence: TGTGCCAGCAGTCCCCCGGAGATCAGGGTGGAGAACACTGAAGCTTTCTTT.

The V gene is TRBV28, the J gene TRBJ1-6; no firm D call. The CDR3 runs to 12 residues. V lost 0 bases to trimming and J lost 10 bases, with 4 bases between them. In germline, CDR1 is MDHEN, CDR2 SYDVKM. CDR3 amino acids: CASSLWESPLHF. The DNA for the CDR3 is TGTGCCAGCAGTTTATGGGAGTCACCCCTCCACTTT. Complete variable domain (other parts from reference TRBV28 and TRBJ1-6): DVKVTQSSRYLVKRTGEKVFLECVQDMDHENMFWYRQDPGLGLRLIYFSYDVKMKEKGDIPEGYSVSREKKERFSLILESASTNQTSMYLCASSLWESPLHFGNGTRLTVT.

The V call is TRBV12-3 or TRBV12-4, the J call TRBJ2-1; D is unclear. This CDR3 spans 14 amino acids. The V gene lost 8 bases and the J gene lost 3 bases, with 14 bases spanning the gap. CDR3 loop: CASSSASRYNEQFF. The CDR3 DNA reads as TGTGCCAGCTCTTCGGCATCCCGCTACAATGAGCAGTTCTTC.

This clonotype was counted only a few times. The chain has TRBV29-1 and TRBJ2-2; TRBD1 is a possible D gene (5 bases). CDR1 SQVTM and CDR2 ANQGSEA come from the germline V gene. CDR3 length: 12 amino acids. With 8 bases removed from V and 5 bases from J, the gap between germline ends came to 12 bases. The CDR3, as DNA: TGCAGCTCCCAGGGTAGAACCGGGGAGCTGTTTTTT. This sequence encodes CSSQGRTGELFF.

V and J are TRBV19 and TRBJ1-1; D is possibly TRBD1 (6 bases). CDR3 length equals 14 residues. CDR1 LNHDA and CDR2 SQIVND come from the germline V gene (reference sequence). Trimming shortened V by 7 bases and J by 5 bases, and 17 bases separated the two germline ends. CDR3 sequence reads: CASTRRAGVTEAFF. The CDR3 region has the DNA TGTGCCAGTACCCGCAGGGCAGGGGTAACTGAAGCTTTCTTT.

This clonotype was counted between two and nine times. The DNA of the CDR3 is TGTGCCAGCACCGACCGGACGGGGGGAATCTCTGGGGCCAACGTCCTGACTTTC. This encodes CASTDRTGGISGANVLTF. V gene TRBV6-6 combines with J gene TRBJ2-6; TRBD2 matches 7 bases. Germline V gene data show CDR1 as MNHNY and CDR2 as SVGAGI (reference sequence). The CDR3 extends over 18 amino acids. The V and J ends lost 7 bases and 0 bases, in that order; junction bases with no gene match: 12.

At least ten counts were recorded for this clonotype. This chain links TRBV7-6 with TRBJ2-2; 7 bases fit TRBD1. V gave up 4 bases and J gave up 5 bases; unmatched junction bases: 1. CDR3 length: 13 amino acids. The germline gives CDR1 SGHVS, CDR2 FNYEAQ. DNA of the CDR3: TGTGCCAGCAGCTCAGGGGGTACCGGGGAGCTGTTTTTT. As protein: CASSSGGTGELFF.

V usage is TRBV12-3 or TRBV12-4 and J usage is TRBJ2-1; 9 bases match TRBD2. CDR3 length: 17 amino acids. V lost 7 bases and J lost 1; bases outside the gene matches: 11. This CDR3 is CASTFLTSGGSYNEQFF. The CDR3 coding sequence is TGTGCCAGCACCTTTTTGACTAGCGGAGGTTCCTACAATGAGCAGTTCTTC.